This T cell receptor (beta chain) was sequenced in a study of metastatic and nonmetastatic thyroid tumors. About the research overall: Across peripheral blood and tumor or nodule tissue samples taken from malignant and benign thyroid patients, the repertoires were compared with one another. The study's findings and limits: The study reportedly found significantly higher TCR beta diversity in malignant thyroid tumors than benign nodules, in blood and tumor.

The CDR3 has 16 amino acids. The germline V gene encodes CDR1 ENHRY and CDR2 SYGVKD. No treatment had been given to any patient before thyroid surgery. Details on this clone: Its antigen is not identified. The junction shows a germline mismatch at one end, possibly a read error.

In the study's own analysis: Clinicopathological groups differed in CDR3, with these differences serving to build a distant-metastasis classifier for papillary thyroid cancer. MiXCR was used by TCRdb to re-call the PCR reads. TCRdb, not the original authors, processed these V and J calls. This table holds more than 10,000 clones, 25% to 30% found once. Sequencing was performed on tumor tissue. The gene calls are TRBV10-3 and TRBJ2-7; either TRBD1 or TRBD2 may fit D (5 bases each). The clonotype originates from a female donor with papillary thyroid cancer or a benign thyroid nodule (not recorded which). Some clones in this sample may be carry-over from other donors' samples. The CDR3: CAVSESRGRVSYEQYF. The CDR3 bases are TGTGCCGTCAGCGAGTCGAGGGGCAGGGTGTCCTACGAGCAGTACTTC.